The next 12 T cell receptor beta chains were all read from a single sample in a study of spatial heterogeneity in lung cancer. Time point reported: sample taken at primary tumor resection. Whole RNA obtained from tumor, nontumor lung or frozen PBMC underwent sequencing without sorting. TCRdb ran MiXCR on the 5' RACE reads and lists one entry per CDR3 protein. The sample holds over 6,500 distinct CDR3 sequences, around 5% seen once. This material consisted of normal lung tissue next to the tumor, taken at surgery. The receptors shown here come from a female donor with early-stage non-small cell lung cancer.

Judged by abundance, this clonotype is medium-sized. This beta chain is an unintended read in a library built for alpha chains; its size means little. The V call is TRBV7-9, the J call TRBJ2-2, with 13 bases lining up with TRBD2. The CDR3 consists of 14 residues. Germline lookup yields CDR1 SEHNR and CDR2 FQNEAQ (reference sequence). J was trimmed by 7 bases and V by 6 bases; bases with no gene match: 2. The CDR3 coding sequence is TGTGCCAGCAGAAGGACTAGCGGGAGCGGGGAGCTGTTTTTT. Protein: CASRRTSGSGELFF. The whole variable domain, remainder taken from reference TRBV7-9 and TRBJ2-2, is DTGVSQNPRHKITKRGQNVTFRCDPISEHNRLYWYRQTLGQGPEFLTYFQNEAQLEKSRLLSDRFSAERPKGSFSTLEIQRTEQGDSAMYLCASRRTSGSGELFFGEGSRLTVL.

This clonotype qualifies as large. This beta chain appears as a stray read in a library generated for alpha chains; its size is not informative. V is TRBV19 and J is TRBJ2-5, with TRBD1 matching 10 bases. CDR1 LNHDA and CDR2 SQIVND come from the germline V gene (reference sequence). The CDR3 has 15 residues. Losses at the gene ends were 5 bases for V and 3 bases for J; bases not matched to a gene: 6. The CDR3 DNA reads TGTGCCAGTAGTGCGACAGGGGGCGGAAAAGAGACCCAGTACTTC. Translated, it gives CASSATGGGKETQYF.

This clonotype is labeled medium-sized. This beta chain represents an off-target read in a library built for alpha chains; its size is of limited meaning. The chain recombines TRBV2 with TRBJ1-5, with 7 nucleotides matching TRBD1. The CDR3 has 13 amino acids. The V gene end was trimmed by 7 bases and the J gene end by 4 bases; junction bases not matched to a gene: 4. Germline loops: CDR1 SNHLY, CDR2 FYNNEI. The CDR3: CASTGQSNQPQHF. In DNA form, the CDR3 reads TGTGCCAGCACGGGACAGAGTAATCAGCCCCAGCATTTT.

This clonotype has a handful of counts. As an off-target read in a library built for alpha chains, this beta chain has a frequency of little significance. The chain uses TRBV30 and TRBJ1-5; 9 bases are a match to TRBD1. V lost 6 bases, J lost 7 bases, and 7 bases stayed unmatched. Germline V gives CDR1 GTSNPN, CDR2 SVGIG (reference sequence). The CDR3 has 13 amino acids. The DNA for the CDR3 is TGTGCCTGCGGACAGGGGAGGCGGCAGCCCCAGCATTTT. It specifies CACGQGRRQPQHF.

The table lists this clonotype with a few counts. Found in a library prepared for alpha chains, this beta chain is an off-target read, and its abundance has little meaning. The J gene is TRBJ1-1, the V gene TRBV5-6, with 10 bases lining up with TRBD1. CDR1 and CDR2 from the germline V gene are SGHDT and YYEEEE. The CDR3 runs 14 residues. Germline trimming cut 4 bases from V and 6 bases from J; bases unmatched to any gene: 6. Here the CDR3 reads CASSLPGQGSEAFF. CDR3 bases: TGTGCCAGCAGCCTCCCGGGACAGGGGTCTGAAGCTTTCTTT.

The sample holds a few counts of this clonotype. Within a library made for alpha chains, this beta chain is off target, and its count is uninformative. The genes are TRBV6-5 and TRBJ2-3; 8 bases match TRBD1. The CDR3 covers 17 residues. Trimming at V came to 6 bases and at J to 1 base, leaving 12 bases not matched to a gene. Germline lookup yields CDR1 MNHEY and CDR2 SVGAGI. In DNA form, the CDR3 reads TGTGCCAGCAGGCCGCCCGGACAGGGTCTTGGCACAGATACGCAGTATTTT. Encoded protein: CASRPPGQGLGTDTQYF.

This clonotype qualifies as medium-sized. For a library built for alpha chains, this beta chain is a stray read; little rests on its size. The rearrangement links TRBV5-1 to TRBJ1-1; D not resolved. V was shortened by 2 bases and J by 5 bases, with 4 bases between the two germline ends. Germline-derived CDR1 and CDR2 are SGHRS and YFSETQ. The CDR3 totals 11 residues. The CDR3 DNA reads as TGCGCCAGCAGCTTCGGAACTGAAGCTTTCTTT. This encodes CASSFGTEAFF.

This clonotype is labeled medium-sized. This beta chain was picked up by a library intended for alpha chains and is off target, so its count carries little meaning. The chain employs TRBV25-1 and TRBJ2-5, with 10 bases that match TRBD1. Germline V gene sequence: CDR1 MGHDK, CDR2 SYGVNS. CDR3 size: 15 residues. V was pared by 6 bases and J by 5 bases, with 9 bases of the junction left unmatched. The CDR3 DNA reads TGTGCCAGCAGCGAGGACAGGGGGTATCTGGAGACCCAGTACTTC. Translation gives CASSEDRGYLETQYF.

On this clonotype itself: Being off target in a library aimed at alpha chains, this beta chain has a size of little meaning. The chain couples TRBV24-1 to TRBJ2-2; perhaps TRBD1 as D (5 bases). Germline loops: CDR1 KGHDR, CDR2 SFDVKD. The CDR3 covers 17 residues. The germline V and J ends were trimmed by 9 bases and 0 bases, with 19 bases remaining between them. The CDR3 bases are TGTGCCACCGAGAGTCCACACGACAGTGCGAACACCGGGGAGCTGTTTTTT. Protein product: CATESPHDSANTGELFF.

Within the sample, this clonotype is large. This beta chain represents an off-target read in a library built for alpha chains; its size is of limited meaning. DNA of the CDR3: TGTGCCAGCAGCTTAGTCCCATTCCAGGGTGAGAACTACGAGCAGTACTTC. Protein: CASSLVPFQGENYEQYF. The V and J genes are TRBV7-8 and TRBJ2-7; TRBD1 might be the D (5 bases). The CDR3 consists of 17 residues. CDR1 SGHVS and CDR2 FQNEAQ come from the germline V gene. Trimming left V 1 base short and J 3 bases short, with 19 bases between.

With respect to this clonotype: A library made for alpha chains picked up this beta chain off target, so its size means little. The chain uses TRBV7-2 and TRBJ2-3; no definite D call. The V end lost 7 bases, the J end lost 1 base, and 9 bases lay between the germline ends. Germline values: CDR1 SGHTA, CDR2 FQGNSA. The CDR3 is 13 amino acids. CDR3 protein: CASTRVGTDTQYF. CDR3 nucleotides: TGTGCCAGCACCCGGGTGGGCACAGATACGCAGTATTTT.

The sample holds many counts of this clonotype. The size of this beta chain means little, since it is a stray read in a library made for alpha chains. The rearrangement uses TRBV7-2 and TRBJ2-5, with D perhaps assigned TRBD1 or TRBD2 (5 bases each). The CDR3 totals 15 residues. The V gene's germline CDR1 is SGHTA and CDR2 FQGNSA. V lost 4 bases and J lost 5, with 17 bases in between. CDR3 sequence (DNA): TGTGCCAGCAGCTATCGGGACCCCGTCATGGAGACCCAGTACTTC. Protein: CASSYRDPVMETQYF. Drawing the rest from reference TRBV7-2 and TRBJ2-5, the complete variable domain is GAGVSQSPSNKVTEKGKDVELRCDPISGHTALYWYRQSLGQGLEFLIYFQGNSAPDKSGLPSDRFSAERTGGSVSTLTIQRTQQEDSAVYLCASSYRDPVMETQYFGPGTRLLVL.